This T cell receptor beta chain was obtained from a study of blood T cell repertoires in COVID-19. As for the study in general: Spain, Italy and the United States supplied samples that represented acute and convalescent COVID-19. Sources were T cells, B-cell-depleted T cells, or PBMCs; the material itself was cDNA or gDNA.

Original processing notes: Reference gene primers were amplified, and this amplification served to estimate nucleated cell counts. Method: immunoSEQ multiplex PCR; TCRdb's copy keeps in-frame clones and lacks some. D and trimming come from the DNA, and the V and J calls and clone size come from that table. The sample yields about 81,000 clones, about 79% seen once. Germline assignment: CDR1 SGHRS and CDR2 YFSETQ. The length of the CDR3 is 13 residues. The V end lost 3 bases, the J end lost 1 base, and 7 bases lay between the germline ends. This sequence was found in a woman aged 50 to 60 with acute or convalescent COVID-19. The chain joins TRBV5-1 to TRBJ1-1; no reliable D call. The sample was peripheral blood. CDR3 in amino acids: CASSSGWNTEAFF. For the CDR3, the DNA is TGCGCCAGCAGCTCGGGATGGAACACTGAAGCTTTCTTT.